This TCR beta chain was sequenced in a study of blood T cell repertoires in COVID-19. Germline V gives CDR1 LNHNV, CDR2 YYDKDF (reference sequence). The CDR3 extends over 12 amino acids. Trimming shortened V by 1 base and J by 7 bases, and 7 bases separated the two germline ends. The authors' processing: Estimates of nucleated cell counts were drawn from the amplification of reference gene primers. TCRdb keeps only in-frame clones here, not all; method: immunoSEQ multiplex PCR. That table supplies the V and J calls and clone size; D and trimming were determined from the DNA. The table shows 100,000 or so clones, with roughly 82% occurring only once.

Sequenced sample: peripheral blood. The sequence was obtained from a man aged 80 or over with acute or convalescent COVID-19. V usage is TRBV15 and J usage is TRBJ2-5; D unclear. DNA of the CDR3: TGTGCCACCAGCAGAGCGCAGTTGACCCAGTACTTC. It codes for CATSRAQLTQYF. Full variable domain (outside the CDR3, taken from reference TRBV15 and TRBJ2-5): DAMVIQNPRYQVTQFGKPVTLSCSQTLNHNVMYWYQQKSSQAPKLLFHYYDKDFNNEADTPDNFQSRRPNTSFCFLDIRSPGLGDTAMYLCATSRAQLTQYFGPGTRLLVL.